This T cell receptor (beta chain) was captured in a study of blood T cell repertoires in COVID-19. In the study overall: Sample material is recorded as cDNA or gDNA derived from T cells, B-cell-depleted T cells, or PBMCs.

This clone was detected once. How the authors handled the data: Amplification from reference gene primers served as the basis for estimated nucleated cell counts. Generated by immunoSEQ multiplex PCR, the TCRdb table keeps only in-frame clones and is missing some. For V, J and clone size, that table is used; D and trimming come from the DNA. The sample records about 87,000 clones, about 90% being singletons. This CDR3 has 13 residues. CDR1 and CDR2 from the germline V gene are MNHEY and SVGAGI. V lost 6 bases and J lost 5, with 14 bases in between. Sequenced input: peripheral blood. The genes are TRBV6-5 and TRBJ2-7; TRBD1 is a possible D gene (7 bases). The receptor was derived from a human donor with acute or convalescent COVID-19. The donor label of this sample is uncertain. CDR3 region: CASREGAGNEQYF. DNA for the CDR3: TGTGCCAGCAGGGAGGGGGCGGGGAACGAGCAGTACTTC.